This T cell receptor (beta chain) was identified in a study of CD8 T cells in ankylosing spondylitis. TCRdb recomputed calls from the 5' RACE reads with MiXCR, one row per CDR3 protein. The data contain some 130,000 distinct CDR3 sequences, approximately 15% of them seen just once; the ten biggest clones take up about 2.7%. Germline CDR1 and CDR2: SGHTA and FQGNSA. Trimming took 6 bases from V and 15 from J; bases not matched to a gene: 9. This CDR3 is built from 13 residues. There are a few counts of this clonotype. V usage is TRBV7-2 and J usage is TRBJ2-1; 12 bases are a match to TRBD2. The clonotype originates from a female donor with ankylosing spondylitis or in good health (not recorded which). Sequences were obtained from blood, either unsorted or a sorted T cell fraction (not recorded which). The CDR3 DNA is TGTGCCAGCAGGCCGCTGGGACTAGCGGGTCCGTTCTTC. As protein: CASRPLGLAGPFF.